The 21 T cell receptor beta chains presented below share a single source sample, sequenced in a study of spatial heterogeneity in lung cancer. TCRdb called the 5' RACE reads again in MiXCR, with one record for every CDR3 protein. The data hold about 85,000 distinct CDR3 sequences, with approximately 21% observed a single time. Time point reported: sample taken at primary tumor resection. Tumor, nontumor lung or frozen PBMC supplied whole RNA that was sequenced unsorted. Sequences were derived from PBMCs, sampled at surgery. These receptors all come from a male donor with early-stage non-small cell lung cancer.

The V gene is TRBV20-1, the J gene TRBJ2-5; 12 nucleotides match TRBD2. The germline V gene has CDR1 DFQATT and CDR2 SNEGSKA (reference sequence). The CDR3 is made up of 14 amino acids. V shed 6 bases and J 0 bases; nucleotides not matched to a gene: 2. As DNA, the CDR3 is TGCAGTGCCCGACTAGCGGGAGACCAAGAGACCCAGTACTTC. Translating gives CSARLAGDQETQYF.

In this sample, this clonotype turned up a few times. V usage is TRBV18 and J usage is TRBJ2-1; weak D call: TRBD1 (6 bases). Germline loops: CDR1 KGHSH, CDR2 LQKENI. V was clipped by 1 base and J by 4 bases, with 11 bases between them. The CDR3 spans 15 residues. CDR3 nucleotides: TGTGCCAGCTCACCACTTACAGGGATTTACAATGAGCAGTTCTTC. Translating it yields CASSPLTGIYNEQFF.

A few counts support this clonotype. The V and J genes are TRBV6-6 and TRBJ2-1; TRBD2 aligns across 7 bases. V trimming: 8 bases; J trimming: 8 bases; junction bases outside the gene matches: 6. The CDR3 is made up of 12 amino acids. Germline lookup yields CDR1 MNHNY and CDR2 SVGAGI (reference sequence). The CDR3 nucleotides read TGTGCCAGCGGACTAGTGAGGCATGAGCAGTTCTTC. This encodes CASGLVRHEQFF.

The chain combines TRBV20-1 with TRBJ2-1; D call uncertain. Germline lookup yields CDR1 DFQATT and CDR2 SNEGSKA (reference sequence). This CDR3 is built from 11 residues. Trimming removed 2 bases from V and 5 bases from J, with 4 bases in between. DNA for the CDR3: TGCAGTGCTAGAATGCACAATGAGCAGTTCTTC. Translated, it gives CSARMHNEQFF.

This clonotype has just a few counts. The rearrangement joins TRBV6-2 or TRBV6-3 to TRBJ2-7; 7 positions agree with TRBD1. Germline lookup yields CDR1 MNHEY and CDR2 SVGEGT. CDR3 length: 14 amino acids. V shed 5 bases and J 1 base; nucleotides not matched to a gene: 5. The DNA for the CDR3 is TGTGCCAGCAGTAAGGGGACAGTATCCTACGAGCAGTACTTC. Its protein product is CASSKGTVSYEQYF.

This clonotype has a count of ten or more. The rearrangement joins TRBV7-9 to TRBJ1-1; perhaps TRBD1 as D (6 bases). The CDR3 runs 12 residues. The germline V gene encodes CDR1 SEHNR and CDR2 FQNEAQ (reference sequence). Trimming stripped 1 base from V and 6 bases from J, with 6 bases between. CDR3 sequence reads: CASSLGTAEAFF. The CDR3 DNA sequence: TGTGCCAGCAGCTTAGGGACAGCTGAAGCTTTCTTT.

The chain couples TRBV7-9 to TRBJ1-2; no definite D call. Deletions cut 1 base from V and 4 bases from J, with 10 bases between. Germline loops: CDR1 SEHNR, CDR2 FQNEAQ (reference sequence). The CDR3 spans 14 residues. CDR3 region: CASSLEGFGYGYTF. In DNA, the CDR3 is TGTGCCAGCAGCTTAGAAGGGTTCGGCTATGGCTACACCTTC. Drawing the rest from reference TRBV7-9 and TRBJ1-2, the complete variable domain is DTGVSQNPRHKITKRGQNVTFRCDPISEHNRLYWYRQTLGQGPEFLTYFQNEAQLEKSRLLSDRFSAERPKGSFSTLEIQRTEQGDSAMYLCASSLEGFGYGYTFGSGTRLTVV.

This chain connects TRBV28 to TRBJ2-6; 7 bases line up with TRBD2. The length of the CDR3 is 17 residues. Germline CDR1 and CDR2: MDHEN and SYDVKM. Germline trimming cut 3 bases from V and 0 bases from J; bases unmatched to any gene: 5. The CDR3 protein is CASSFRGVYSGANVLTF. DNA of the CDR3: TGTGCCAGCAGTTTTCGGGGGGTCTACTCTGGGGCCAACGTCCTGACTTTC.

This clonotype was seen at least ten times. The gene calls are TRBV7-2 and TRBJ1-2; D remains unclear. The CDR3 runs 12 residues. Trimming cost V 2 bases and J 5 bases, with 6 bases left between them. Germline lookup yields CDR1 SGHTA and CDR2 FQGNSA. CDR3 DNA sequence: TGTGCCAGCAGCTTAACAGATTATGGCTACACCTTC. Protein: CASSLTDYGYTF.

Turning to this clonotype: The CDR3 end shows no conserved phenylalanine or tryptophan, and so a read error is likely. J is TRBJ2-1 and V is TRBV29-1; weak D call: TRBD2 (6 bases). The CDR3 sequence is 15 residues long. The germline CDR1 and CDR2 sequences are SQVTM and ANQGSEA. V was trimmed by 5 bases and J by 3 bases, leaving 17 bases between them. The CDR3 is CSVCRGSGYYNEQFS. The CDR3 region has the DNA TGCAGCGTTTGCCGGGGTAGCGGCTACTACAATGAGCAGTTCTCC.

The chain uses TRBV2 and TRBJ2-7; the D call may be TRBD1 or TRBD2 (5 bases each). V lost 5 bases, J lost 4 bases, and 12 bases lay in between. CDR3 length: 13 residues. Germline CDR1 reads SNHLY; CDR2 reads FYNNEI. CDR3 amino acids: CASSFVWGYEQYF. CDR3 in DNA: TGTGCCAGCAGTTTCGTTTGGGGGTACGAGCAGTACTTC.

V is TRBV21-1 and J is TRBJ2-7; whether TRBD2, the table's D call, matches the DNA was not checked. TRBV21-1 is labeled a pseudogene. The CDR3 totals 14 residues. The DNA for the CDR3 is TGTGCCAGCAGCCACCGGGACGGCCACTACGAGCAGTACTTC. Its protein is CASSHRDGHYEQYF.

V is TRBV7-2 and J is TRBJ2-5; D remains unclear. V shed 5 bases and J shed 2 bases, with 21 bases lying between them. The CDR3 spans 17 residues. Germline-derived CDR1 and CDR2 are SGHTA and FQGNSA. The CDR3 sequence is CASSVLGSTVGQETQYF. For the CDR3, the DNA is TGTGCCAGCAGCGTGCTGGGGTCGACCGTGGGGCAAGAGACCCAGTACTTC. The variable domain in full, with the rest retrieved from reference TRBV7-2 and TRBJ2-5, is GAGVSQSPSNKVTEKGKDVELRCDPISGHTALYWYRQSLGQGLEFLIYFQGNSAPDKSGLPSDRFSAERTGGSVSTLTIQRTQQEDSAVYLCASSVLGSTVGQETQYFGPGTRLLVL.

Only a few counts were recorded for this clonotype. The chain uses TRBV4-3 and TRBJ2-1; no clear D gene. Germline CDR1 LGHNA, CDR2 YSLEER. The length of the CDR3 is 13 residues. V dropped 1 base and J dropped 8 bases, with 9 bases sitting between them. CDR3 sequence (DNA): TGCGCCAGCAGCCAAGGACTCCCGGATGAGCAGTTCTTC. Translation: CASSQGLPDEQFF.

There are many counts of this clonotype. The V call is TRBV27, the J call TRBJ2-2, with D uncertain. Germline CDR1 reads MNHEY; CDR2 reads SMNVEV (reference sequence). Deletions cut 0 bases from V and 2 bases from J, with 7 bases between. The CDR3 extends over 15 amino acids. The CDR3 region has the DNA TGTGCCAGCAGTTTATCTGTGAGAAACACCGGGGAGCTGTTTTTT. This codes for CASSLSVRNTGELFF.

The CDR3 region has the DNA TGTGCCAGCGGGTACACCGGGGAGCTGTTTTTT. Protein product: CASGYTGELFF. The chain carries TRBV7-9 and TRBJ2-2; the D is unclear. V lost 8 bases, J lost 3 bases, and 4 bases lay in between. From germline, CDR1 is SEHNR and CDR2 FQNEAQ (reference sequence). The CDR3 runs to 11 residues.

The rearrangement uses TRBV27 and TRBJ2-5; TRBD1 aligns across 7 bases. The CDR3 runs to 14 residues. The V segment lost 5 bases and the J segment 4 bases; nucleotides outside the gene matches: 7. Germline V gives CDR1 MNHEY, CDR2 SMNVEV (reference sequence). The CDR3 DNA is TGTGCCAGCAGTACGACAGGGTTTAGAGAGACCCAGTACTTC. This translates into CASSTTGFRETQYF.

V and J are TRBV5-1 and TRBJ2-7; 10 nucleotides line up with TRBD2. The CDR3 length is 16 residues. Germline assignment: CDR1 SGHRS and CDR2 YFSETQ. V lost 5 bases to trimming and J lost 2 bases; unmatched junction nucleotides: 10. This chain's CDR3 is CASRQSGGEPTYEQYF. The CDR3, as DNA: TGCGCCAGCAGACAGAGCGGGGGGGAACCAACCTACGAGCAGTACTTC.

This clonotype was seen a few times. This rearrangement joins TRBV6-1 to TRBJ2-7, with 8 bases that match TRBD1. This CDR3 region has 13 residues. Per the germline V gene, CDR1 is MNHNS and CDR2 is SASEGT. The V gene end was trimmed by 6 bases and the J gene end by 5 bases; junction bases not matched to a gene: 6. For the CDR3, the DNA is TGTGCCAGCAGAGGGACAGGCGGACACGAGCAGTACTTC. Its protein product is CASRGTGGHEQYF.

This chain links TRBV4-1 with TRBJ1-2; 11 bases are a match to TRBD1. There are 14 residues in the CDR3. Germline V lookup: CDR1 MGHRA, CDR2 YSYEKL. The J segment lost 2 bases and the V segment lost 7 bases, leaving 3 bases of the junction unmatched. In nucleotides, the CDR3 is TGCGCCAGCACCGGACAGGGGGCGAACTATGGCTACACCTTC. Amino acid sequence: CASTGQGANYGYTF.

V gene TRBV10-3 combines with J gene TRBJ2-3; TRBD1 aligns across 10 bases. The CDR3 length is 17 residues. Unmatched junction bases numbered 11, after V lost 6 bases and J lost 2 bases. CDR1 and CDR2 (germline): ENHRY, SYGVKD. The CDR3 sequence: CAIRGTGDNKVTDTQYF. The CDR3 region has the DNA TGTGCCATCAGAGGGACAGGGGACAACAAAGTCACAGATACGCAGTATTTT.